Following are 20 T cell receptor beta chains from one sample sequenced in a study of T cell responses to AZD1222 COVID-19 vaccine. The data were produced by immunoSEQ multiplex PCR, yet TCRdb's version contains in-frame clones alone and is incomplete. In the table there are around 80,000 clones, over 75% of which are singletons. The sequencing here drew on peripheral blood, taken 28 days after the second AZD1222 dose. The receptor set was obtained from an adult who received the AZD1222 COVID-19 vaccine.

The V and J genes are TRBV7-9 and TRBJ1-1; D remains unclear. There are 15 residues in the CDR3. Trimming removed 2 bases from V and 3 bases from J, with 13 bases in between. Germline lookup yields CDR1 SEHNR and CDR2 FQNEAQ (reference sequence). CDR3 DNA: TGTGCCAGCAGCTTACTCCTTCCCCTTGACACTGAAGCTTTCTTT. This sequence encodes CASSLLLPLDTEAFF.

V usage is TRBV5-6 and J usage is TRBJ1-5, with a tentative D call TRBD1 (5 bases). The germline gives CDR1 SGHDT, CDR2 YYEEEE. The CDR3 extends over 17 amino acids. The V and J ends lost 0 bases and 5 bases respectively, with 18 bases between them. DNA of the CDR3: TGTGCCAGCAGCTTGGCCGCAGGGACCCTCGGCGATCAGCCCCAGCATTTT. This codes for CASSLAAGTLGDQPQHF.

This chain connects TRBV2 to TRBJ1-5; no clear D. This CDR3 is built from 11 residues. Germline V CDR1 and CDR2: SNHLY, FYNNEI. Trimming removed 4 bases at V and 11 bases at J, with 9 bases between. CDR3 in amino acids: CASSAGSTQHF. CDR3 in DNA: TGTGCCAGCAGTGCGGGGAGCACCCAGCATTTT.

This chain joins TRBV7-9 and TRBJ2-7, with D maybe TRBD2 (6 bases). In germline, CDR1 is SEHNR, CDR2 FQNEAQ (reference sequence). This CDR3 has 14 residues. The V gene lost 0 bases and the J gene lost 1 base, with 7 bases spanning the gap. The CDR3 DNA reads TGTGCCAGCAGCTTAGCCGGGACTTCCTACGAGCAGTACTTC. Translated: CASSLAGTSYEQYF.

Only a few counts were recorded for this clone. This chain uses TRBV28 with TRBJ2-7, with D tentatively TRBD2 (6 bases). Trimming took off 1 base at V and 5 bases at J, with 30 bases between the two ends. The CDR3 totals 20 residues. Germline V gives CDR1 MDHEN, CDR2 SYDVKM. CDR3: CASSLSETPQTSVVIDEQYF. The CDR3, as DNA: TGTGCCAGCAGTTTATCTGAGACTCCCCAGACTAGTGTTGTCATAGACGAGCAGTACTTC. Drawing the rest from reference TRBV28 and TRBJ2-7, the complete variable domain is DVKVTQSSRYLVKRTGEKVFLECVQDMDHENMFWYRQDPGLGLRLIYFSYDVKMKEKGDIPEGYSVSREKKERFSLILESASTNQTSMYLCASSLSETPQTSVVIDEQYFGPGTRLTVT.

The V call is TRBV6-5, the J call TRBJ1-5, with a tentative D call TRBD1 (5 bases). The CDR3 has 14 amino acids. V was cut by 3 bases and J by 3 bases, with 9 bases left in between. From germline, CDR1 is MNHEY and CDR2 SVGAGI. CDR3 nucleotide sequence: TGTGCCAGCAGTTATACGGGGCCCAATCAGCCCCAGCATTTT. Protein sequence: CASSYTGPNQPQHF.

This clone has only a few counts. The chain links TRBV7-8 to TRBJ2-5; D possibly uses TRBD1 or TRBD2 (5 bases each). The V gene lost 3 bases and the J gene lost 2 bases, with 16 bases spanning the gap. The length of the CDR3 is 16 residues. Looked up from germline, CDR1 is SGHVS and CDR2 is FQNEAQ. DNA for the CDR3: TGTGCCAGCAGCTTTTTGGGACGAGCAAAACAAGAGACCCAGTACTTC. It translates to CASSFLGRAKQETQYF. Full variable domain (outside the CDR3, taken from reference TRBV7-8 and TRBJ2-5): GAGVSQSPRYKVAKRGQDVALRCDPISGHVSLFWYQQALGQGPEFLTYFQNEAQLDKSGLPSDRFFAERPEGSVSTLKIQRTQQEDSAVYLCASSFLGRAKQETQYFGPGTRLLVL.

CDR3 loop: CASSQYLGTGNTGELFF. In DNA, the CDR3 is TGTGCCAGCAGCCAATACCTCGGGACAGGGAACACCGGGGAGCTGTTTTTT. This chain connects TRBV3-1 (or the pseudogene TRBV3-2) to TRBJ2-2, with 8 bases fitting TRBD1. This CDR3 comprises 17 residues. V was pared by 2 bases and J by 1 base, with 6 bases of the junction left unmatched. Germline-derived CDR1 and CDR2 are LGHDT and YNNKEL (reference sequence).

V gene TRBV7-2 combines with J gene TRBJ2-7; a weak D match, TRBD2 (6 bases). The V gene lost 5 bases and the J gene lost 7 bases, with 15 bases spanning the gap. From germline, CDR1 is SGHTA and CDR2 FQGNSA. CDR3 length: 13 amino acids. The CDR3, as DNA: TGTGCCAGCAGCCAGAGGAGGGGATATGAGCAGTACTTC. It specifies CASSQRRGYEQYF.

The chain recombines TRBV30 with TRBJ2-1; a possible D gene is TRBD1 (7 bases). Between the trimmed V and J ends, which lost 3 bases and 15 bases, there was a span of 18 bases. CDR1 and CDR2 from the germline V gene are GTSNPN and SVGIG (reference sequence). This CDR3 comprises 12 residues. The DNA of the CDR3 is TGTGCCTGGAGCGCGGGACAGCTAAATCGGTTCTTC. Protein sequence: CAWSAGQLNRFF.

V usage is TRBV5-5 and J usage is TRBJ2-7; D possibly corresponds to TRBD1 (6 bases). The CDR3 runs 15 residues. Germline CDR1 and CDR2: SGHKS and YYEKEE (reference sequence). With 1 base removed from V and 0 bases from J, the gap between germline ends came to 11 bases. The CDR3 nucleotides are TGTGCCAGCAGCTTGTACAGGGAAAGCTCCTACGAGCAGTACTTC. It yields the protein CASSLYRESSYEQYF.

This chain links TRBV18 with TRBJ2-7, with a weak D call TRBD1 (5 bases). CDR3 length: 15 amino acids. V lost 9 bases to trimming and J lost 0 bases, with 18 bases between them. Germline V gene sequence: CDR1 KGHSH, CDR2 LQKENI. CDR3 sequence reads: CASSTGRDYSYEQYF. For the CDR3, the DNA is TGTGCCAGTTCTACAGGCAGGGATTACTCCTACGAGCAGTACTTC.

V usage is TRBV9 and J usage is TRBJ2-5; D remains unclear. V lost 1 base and J 1 base, leaving 11 bases between the germline ends. Germline CDR1 reads SGDLS; CDR2 reads YYNGEE. This CDR3 has 15 amino acids. This CDR3 is CASSVSPAIQETQYF. CDR3 nucleotide sequence: TGTGCCAGCAGCGTAAGCCCGGCTATCCAAGAGACCCAGTACTTC.

This clone was recorded once. The chain uses TRBV6-5 and TRBJ1-4; no reliable D call. V lost 11 bases, J lost 3 bases, and 13 bases lay in between. Germline V gene sequence: CDR1 MNHEY, CDR2 SVGAGI. This CDR3 region has 13 residues. The chain's CDR3 is CAEAQTPNEKLFF. The CDR3 region has the DNA TGTGCCGAGGCACAGACACCTAATGAAAAACTGTTTTTT.

The rearrangement links TRBV10-3 to TRBJ2-6; TRBD1 aligns across 8 bases. The CDR3 runs 18 residues. Germline V gene data show CDR1 as ENHRY and CDR2 as SYGVKD. Trimming cost V 3 bases and J 4 bases; bases outside gene matches: 11. CDR3 nucleotide sequence: TGTGCCATCAGTGATCGTCGGCAGGGGGCGCTCGGGGCCAACGTCCTGACTTTC. Its translation is CAISDRRQGALGANVLTF.

This sequence joins TRBV7-2 and TRBJ1-1, with 9 bases fitting TRBD1. Germline V gene data show CDR1 as SGHTA and CDR2 as FQGNSA. After removal of 4 bases from V and 5 bases from J, the junction contained 5 bases not matched to a gene. The length of the CDR3 is 14 residues. The chain's CDR3 is CASSSRTGETEAFF. DNA for the CDR3: TGTGCCAGCAGCTCGAGGACAGGGGAGACTGAAGCTTTCTTT.

This chain uses TRBV5-8 with TRBJ2-5, with a possible D match to TRBD2 (5 bases). There are 16 residues in the CDR3. V shed 0 bases and J shed 4 bases, with 16 bases lying between them. Germline CDR1 and CDR2: SGHTS and YDEGEE. CDR3 DNA: TGTGCCAGCAGCTTGGTCGGCGAGGGTCGGGGAGAGACCCAGTACTTC. As protein: CASSLVGEGRGETQYF.

J is TRBJ2-3 and V is TRBV12-3 or TRBV12-4; no firm D call. V was shortened by 5 bases and J by 4 bases, with 10 bases between the two germline ends. The CDR3 is 13 amino acids. CDR3 nucleotides: TGTGCCAGCAGTGAAGCAGGTGCAGATACGCAGTATTTT. Translating it yields CASSEAGADTQYF.

The rearrangement uses TRBV7-6 and TRBJ1-4; no reliable D call. The CDR3 is 14 residues long. Trimming left V 3 bases short and J 2 bases short, with 7 bases between. Looked up from germline, CDR1 is SGHVS and CDR2 is FNYEAQ. CDR3 sequence reads: CASSFGGTNEKLFF. CDR3 nucleotides: TGTGCCAGCAGCTTTGGTGGGACTAATGAAAAACTGTTTTTT.

J is TRBJ2-1 and V is TRBV6-1; D possibly corresponds to TRBD2 (6 bases). Germline V lookup: CDR1 MNHNS, CDR2 SASEGT. The V and J ends lost 2 bases and 4 bases respectively, with 9 bases between them. CDR3 length: 14 amino acids. The CDR3: CASSETRGYNEQFF. In DNA, the CDR3 is TGTGCCAGCAGTGAAACCCGGGGGTACAATGAGCAGTTCTTC.